This entry concerns a single T cell receptor beta chain. Authors' data handling: Nucleated cell number was recorded as an estimate derived from reference gene primer amplification. The assay was immunoSEQ multiplex PCR, and TCRdb's table has in-frame clones only and misses some. V, J and clone size reflect that table, while D and trimming were determined from the DNA. Of some 140,000 clones detected, around 73% appear once; the ten largest clones hold 9.5% to 13%. This record belongs to a study of blood T cell repertoires in COVID-19. Study information: The United States, Italy and Spain were the sources of the acute and convalescent COVID-19 samples. From T cells, B-cell-depleted T cells, or PBMCs came the material, which was cDNA or gDNA.

Material for sequencing was peripheral blood. This receptor was obtained from a man in his 60s who had recovered from COVID-19.

DNA for the CDR3: TGTGCCAGTAGTACCCTCGGCTCTGGGGCCAACGTCCTGACTTTC. This translates into CASSTLGSGANVLTF. V gene TRBV19 combines with J gene TRBJ2-6, with no clear D. The CDR3 is made up of 15 amino acids. Trimming stripped 4 bases from V and 0 bases from J, with 7 bases between. Germline loops: CDR1 LNHDA, CDR2 SQIVND (reference sequence).